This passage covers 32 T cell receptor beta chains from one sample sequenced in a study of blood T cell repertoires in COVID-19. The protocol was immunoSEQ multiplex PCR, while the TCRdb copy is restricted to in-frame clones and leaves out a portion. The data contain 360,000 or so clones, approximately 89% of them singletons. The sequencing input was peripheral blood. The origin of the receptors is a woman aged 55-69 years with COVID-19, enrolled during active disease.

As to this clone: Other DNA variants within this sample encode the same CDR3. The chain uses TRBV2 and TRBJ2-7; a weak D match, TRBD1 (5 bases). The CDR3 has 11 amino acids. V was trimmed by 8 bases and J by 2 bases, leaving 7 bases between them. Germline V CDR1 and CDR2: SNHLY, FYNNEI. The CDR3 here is CASSRAYEQYF. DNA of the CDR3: TGTGCCAGCTCCAGGGCCTACGAGCAGTACTTC.

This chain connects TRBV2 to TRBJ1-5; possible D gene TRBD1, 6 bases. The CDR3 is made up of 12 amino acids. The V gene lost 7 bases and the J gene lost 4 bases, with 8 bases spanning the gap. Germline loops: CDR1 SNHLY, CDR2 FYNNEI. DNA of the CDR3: TGTGCCAGCACGACAGGAAATCAGCCCCAGCATTTT. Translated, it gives CASTTGNQPQHF.

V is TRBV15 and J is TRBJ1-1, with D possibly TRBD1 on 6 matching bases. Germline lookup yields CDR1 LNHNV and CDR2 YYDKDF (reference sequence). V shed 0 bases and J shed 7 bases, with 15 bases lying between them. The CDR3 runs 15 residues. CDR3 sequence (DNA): TGTGCCACCAGCAGAGATAGCGGGACAAGGGATGAAGCTTTCTTT. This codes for CATSRDSGTRDEAFF.

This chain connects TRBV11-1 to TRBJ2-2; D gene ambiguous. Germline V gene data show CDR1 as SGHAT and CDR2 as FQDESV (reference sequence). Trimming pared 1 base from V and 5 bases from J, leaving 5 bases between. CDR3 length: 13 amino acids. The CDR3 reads CASSLGLTGELFF. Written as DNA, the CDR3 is TGTGCCAGCAGCTTAGGGCTTACCGGGGAGCTGTTTTTT.

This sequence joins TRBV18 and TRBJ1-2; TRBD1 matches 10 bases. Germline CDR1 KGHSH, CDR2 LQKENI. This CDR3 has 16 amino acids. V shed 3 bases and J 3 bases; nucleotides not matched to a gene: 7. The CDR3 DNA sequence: TGTGCCAGCTCACCGCAGACAGGGGGCGCGGACTATGGCTACACCTTC. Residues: CASSPQTGGADYGYTF. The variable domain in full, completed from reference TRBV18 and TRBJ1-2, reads NAGVMQNPRHLVRRRGQEARLRCSPMKGHSHVYWYRQLPEEGLKFMVYLQKENIIDESGMPKERFSAEFPKEGPSILRIQQVVRGDSAAYFCASSPQTGGADYGYTFGSGTRLTVV.

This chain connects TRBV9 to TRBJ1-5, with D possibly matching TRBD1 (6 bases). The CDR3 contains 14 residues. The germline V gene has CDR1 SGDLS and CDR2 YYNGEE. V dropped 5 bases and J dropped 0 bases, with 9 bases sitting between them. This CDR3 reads CASSGGGSNQPQHF. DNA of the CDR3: TGTGCCAGCAGTGGGGGCGGTAGCAATCAGCCCCAGCATTTT.

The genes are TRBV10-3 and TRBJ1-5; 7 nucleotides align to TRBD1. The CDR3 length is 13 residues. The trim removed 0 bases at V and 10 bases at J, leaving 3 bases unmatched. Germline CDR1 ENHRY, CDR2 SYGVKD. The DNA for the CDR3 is TGTGCCATCAGTGAGTCGAAGGGGGCCCCCCAGCATTTT. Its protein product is CAISESKGAPQHF.

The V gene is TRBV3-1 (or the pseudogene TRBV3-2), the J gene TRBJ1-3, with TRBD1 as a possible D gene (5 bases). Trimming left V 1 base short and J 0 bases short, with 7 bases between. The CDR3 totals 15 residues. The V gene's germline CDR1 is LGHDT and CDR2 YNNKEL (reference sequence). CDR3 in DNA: TGTGCCAGCAGCCAAGGCGGGGCCTCTGGAAACACCATATATTTT. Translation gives CASSQGGASGNTIYF.

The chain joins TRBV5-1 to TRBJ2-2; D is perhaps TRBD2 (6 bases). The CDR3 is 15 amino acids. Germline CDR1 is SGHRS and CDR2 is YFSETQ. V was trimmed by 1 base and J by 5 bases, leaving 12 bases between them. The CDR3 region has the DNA TGCGCCAGCAGCTTGACTAGCCTATTAACCGGGGAGCTGTTTTTT. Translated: CASSLTSLLTGELFF.

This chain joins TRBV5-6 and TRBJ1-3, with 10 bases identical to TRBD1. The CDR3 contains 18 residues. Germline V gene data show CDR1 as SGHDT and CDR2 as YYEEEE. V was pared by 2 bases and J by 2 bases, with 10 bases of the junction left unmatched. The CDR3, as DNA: TGTGCCAGCAGCTTCGCCCCCTTCGGGACAGGGGCTGGAAACACCATATATTTT. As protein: CASSFAPFGTGAGNTIYF.

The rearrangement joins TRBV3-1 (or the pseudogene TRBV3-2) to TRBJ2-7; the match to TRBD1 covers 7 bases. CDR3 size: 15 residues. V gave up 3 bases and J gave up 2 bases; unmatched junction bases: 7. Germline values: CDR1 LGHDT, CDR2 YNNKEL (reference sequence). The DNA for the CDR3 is TGTGCCAGCAGCCACCTCCGGGACAGTACCTACGAGCAGTACTTC. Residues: CASSHLRDSTYEQYF.

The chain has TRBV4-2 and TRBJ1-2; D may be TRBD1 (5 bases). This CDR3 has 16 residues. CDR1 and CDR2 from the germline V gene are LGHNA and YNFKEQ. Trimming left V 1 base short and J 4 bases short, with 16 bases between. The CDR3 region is CASSQGFVRVGYGYTF. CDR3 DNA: TGTGCCAGCAGCCAAGGTTTTGTCAGGGTTGGCTATGGCTACACCTTC.

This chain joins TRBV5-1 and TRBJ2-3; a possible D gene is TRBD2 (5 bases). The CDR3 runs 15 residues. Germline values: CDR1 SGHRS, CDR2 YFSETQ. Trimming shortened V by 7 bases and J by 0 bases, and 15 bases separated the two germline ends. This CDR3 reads CASYLGVSSTDTQYF. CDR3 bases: TGCGCCAGCTACCTCGGGGTGTCTAGCACAGATACGCAGTATTTT.

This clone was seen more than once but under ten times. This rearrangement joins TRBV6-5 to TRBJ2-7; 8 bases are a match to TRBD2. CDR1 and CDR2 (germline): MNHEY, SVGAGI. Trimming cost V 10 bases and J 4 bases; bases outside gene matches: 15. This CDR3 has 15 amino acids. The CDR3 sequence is CATSPRGGKGYEQYF. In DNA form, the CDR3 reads TGTGCCACCTCCCCCCGGGGGGGTAAGGGGTACGAGCAGTACTTC.

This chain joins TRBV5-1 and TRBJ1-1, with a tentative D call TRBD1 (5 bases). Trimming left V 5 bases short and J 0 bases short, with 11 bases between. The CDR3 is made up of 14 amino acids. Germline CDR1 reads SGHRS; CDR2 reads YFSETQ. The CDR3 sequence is CASRREDMNTEAFF. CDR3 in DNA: TGCGCCAGCAGACGCGAGGACATGAACACTGAAGCTTTCTTT.

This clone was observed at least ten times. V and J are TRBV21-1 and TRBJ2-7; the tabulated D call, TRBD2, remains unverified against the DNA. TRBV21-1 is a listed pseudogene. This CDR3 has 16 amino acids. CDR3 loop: CASSPRGTHSSYEQYF. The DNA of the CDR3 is TGTGCCAGCAGCCCCCGGGGGACTCACTCTTCCTACGAGCAGTACTTC.

In nucleotides, the CDR3 is TGTGCCAGCTCACTGACTAGCTCCCGGCAGGGTGAGCAGTTCTTC. Translation gives CASSLTSSRQGEQFF. The rearrangement joins TRBV18 to TRBJ2-1, with TRBD2 matching over 7 bases. Germline trimming cut 4 bases from V and 9 bases from J; bases unmatched to any gene: 12. The CDR3 length is 15 residues. Per germline, CDR1 KGHSH and CDR2 LQKENI.

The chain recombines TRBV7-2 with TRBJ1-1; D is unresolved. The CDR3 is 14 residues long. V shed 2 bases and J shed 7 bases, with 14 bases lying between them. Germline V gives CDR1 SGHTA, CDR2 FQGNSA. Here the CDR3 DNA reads TGTGCCAGCAGCTTATCCCACCTTTTGAGTGAAGCTTTCTTT. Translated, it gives CASSLSHLLSEAFF.

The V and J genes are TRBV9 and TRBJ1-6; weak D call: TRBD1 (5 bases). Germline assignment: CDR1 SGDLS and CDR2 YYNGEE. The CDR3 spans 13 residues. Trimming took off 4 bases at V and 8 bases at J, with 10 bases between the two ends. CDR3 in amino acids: CASSPLQDSPLHF. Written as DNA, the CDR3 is TGTGCCAGCAGCCCCCTACAGGATTCACCCCTCCACTTT.

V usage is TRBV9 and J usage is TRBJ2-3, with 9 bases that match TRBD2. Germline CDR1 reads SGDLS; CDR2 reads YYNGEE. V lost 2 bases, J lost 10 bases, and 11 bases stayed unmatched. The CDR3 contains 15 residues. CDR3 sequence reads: CASSVTGTSPAPQYF. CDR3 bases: TGTGCCAGCAGCGTCACCGGGACTAGCCCCGCTCCGCAGTATTTT.

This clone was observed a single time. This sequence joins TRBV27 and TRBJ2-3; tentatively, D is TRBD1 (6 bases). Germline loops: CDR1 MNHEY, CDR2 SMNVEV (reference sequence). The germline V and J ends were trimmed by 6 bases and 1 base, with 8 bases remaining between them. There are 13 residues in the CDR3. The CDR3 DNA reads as TGTGCCAGCAGCCGACAGGGCACAGATACGCAGTATTTT. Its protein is CASSRQGTDTQYF.

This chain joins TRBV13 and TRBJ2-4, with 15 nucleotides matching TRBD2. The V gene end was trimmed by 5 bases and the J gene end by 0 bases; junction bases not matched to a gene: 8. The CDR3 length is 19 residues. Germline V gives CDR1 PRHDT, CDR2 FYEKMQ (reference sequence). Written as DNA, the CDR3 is TGTGCCAGCAGCCTTAGGACTAGCGGGGGGGCAGGAGCCAAAAACATTCAGTACTTC. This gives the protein CASSLRTSGGAGAKNIQYF.

CDR3 in amino acids: CASSSEQGRRSNQPQHF. The CDR3 nucleotides read TGTGCCAGCAGCTCCGAGCAGGGTAGACGAAGCAATCAGCCCCAGCATTTT. The rearrangement links TRBV12-1 to TRBJ1-5; the tabulated D call, TRBD1, remains unverified against the DNA. TRBV12-1 is assigned pseudogene status. This CDR3 has 17 amino acids.

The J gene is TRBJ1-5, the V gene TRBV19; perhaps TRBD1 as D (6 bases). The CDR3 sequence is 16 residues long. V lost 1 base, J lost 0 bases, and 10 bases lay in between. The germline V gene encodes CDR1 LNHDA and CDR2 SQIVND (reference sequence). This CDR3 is CASSIAEDSSNQPQHF. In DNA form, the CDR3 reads TGTGCCAGTAGTATAGCCGAGGACAGTAGCAATCAGCCCCAGCATTTT.

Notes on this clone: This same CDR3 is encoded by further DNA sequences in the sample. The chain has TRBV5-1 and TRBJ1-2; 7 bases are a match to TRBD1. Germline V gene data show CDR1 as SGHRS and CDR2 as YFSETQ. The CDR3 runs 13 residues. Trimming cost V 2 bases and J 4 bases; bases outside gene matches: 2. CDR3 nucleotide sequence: TGCGCCAGCAGCTTCGACAGGGCCTATGGCTACACCTTC. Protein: CASSFDRAYGYTF.

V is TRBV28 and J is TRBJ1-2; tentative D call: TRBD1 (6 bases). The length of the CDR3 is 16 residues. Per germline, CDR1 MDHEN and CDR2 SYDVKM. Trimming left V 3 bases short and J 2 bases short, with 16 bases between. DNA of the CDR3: TGTGCCAGCAGTTTCGGGACACTCGGAATCAACTATGGCTACACCTTC. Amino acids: CASSFGTLGINYGYTF.

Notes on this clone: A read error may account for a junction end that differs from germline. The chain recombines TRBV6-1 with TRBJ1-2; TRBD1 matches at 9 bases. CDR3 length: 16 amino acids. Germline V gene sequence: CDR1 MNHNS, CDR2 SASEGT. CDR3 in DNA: TGTGCCAGCAGGGAAGTATTAGGACAGGGGCACTATGGCTACACCTTC. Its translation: CASREVLGQGHYGYTF.

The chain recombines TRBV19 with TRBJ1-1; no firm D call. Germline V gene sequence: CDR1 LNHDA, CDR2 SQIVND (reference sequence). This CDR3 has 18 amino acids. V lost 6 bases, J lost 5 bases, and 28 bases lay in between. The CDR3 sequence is CASSQNRAGRRLGTEAFF. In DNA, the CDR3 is TGTGCCAGTAGCCAGAATAGGGCGGGCAGAAGACTCGGGACTGAAGCTTTCTTT.

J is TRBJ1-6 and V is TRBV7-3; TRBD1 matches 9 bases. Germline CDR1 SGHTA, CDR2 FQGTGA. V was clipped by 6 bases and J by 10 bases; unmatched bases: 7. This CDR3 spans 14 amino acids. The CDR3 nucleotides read TGTGCCAGCAGTCGGGACAGGGTAGGATCACCCCTCCACTTT. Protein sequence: CASSRDRVGSPLHF.

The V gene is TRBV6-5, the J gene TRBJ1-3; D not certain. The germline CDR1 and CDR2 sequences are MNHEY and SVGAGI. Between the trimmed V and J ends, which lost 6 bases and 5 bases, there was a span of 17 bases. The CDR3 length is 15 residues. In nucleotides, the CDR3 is TGTGCCAGCAGGGTCAGCGGATGGCAGCGAAACACCATATATTTT. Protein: CASRVSGWQRNTIYF.

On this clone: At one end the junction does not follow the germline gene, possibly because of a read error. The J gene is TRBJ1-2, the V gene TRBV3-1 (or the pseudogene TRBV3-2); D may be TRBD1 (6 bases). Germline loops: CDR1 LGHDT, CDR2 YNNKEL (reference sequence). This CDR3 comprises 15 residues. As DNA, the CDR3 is TGTGCCGGCAGCCAAGCGCTCCAGGGGTCATATGGCTACACCTTC. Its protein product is CAGSQALQGSYGYTF.

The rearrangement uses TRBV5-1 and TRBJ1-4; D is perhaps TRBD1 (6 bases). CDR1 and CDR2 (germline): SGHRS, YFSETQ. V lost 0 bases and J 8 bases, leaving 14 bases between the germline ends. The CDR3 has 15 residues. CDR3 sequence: CASSLGTGGSEKLFF. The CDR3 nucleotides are TGCGCCAGCAGCTTGGGGACGGGGGGCTCGGAAAAACTGTTTTTT. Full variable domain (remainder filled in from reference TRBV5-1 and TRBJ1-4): KAGVTQTPRYLIKTRGQQVTLSCSPISGHRSVSWYQQTPGQGLQFLFEYFSETQRNKGNFPGRFSGRQFSNSRSEMNVSTLELGDSALYLCASSLGTGGSEKLFFGSGTQLSVL.